What follows are 24 T cell receptor beta chains derived from one specimen sequenced in a study of Graves' ophthalmopathy and Graves' hyperthyroidism. Amplified TCR beta CDR3 regions were obtained using RNA transcripts as template. The workflow started with a first-round RT-PCR run with HTBI primers and then moved on to a second-round multiplex PCR. TCRdb reanalysed the multiplex PCR reads using MiXCR and keeps one entry per CDR3 protein. The sample lists around 43,000 distinct CDR3 sequences; roughly half were seen once. The sample was peripheral blood. The receptors were sampled from an adult man with Graves' ophthalmopathy.

Notes on this clonotype: A read error may explain this, as a much larger clone is one base away. This rearrangement joins TRBV12-3 or TRBV12-4 to TRBJ2-7; D might be TRBD2 (5 bases). With 6 bases removed from V and 2 bases from J, the gap between germline ends came to 17 bases. This CDR3 contains 15 residues. Here the CDR3 DNA reads TGTGCCAGCAGACCGGACGGGGAATTTGCCTACGAGCAGTACTTC. Protein: CASRPDGEFAYEQYF.

The J gene is TRBJ2-1, the V gene TRBV6-4; 14 bases are shared with TRBD2. This CDR3 is built from 15 residues. V lost 6 bases to trimming and J lost 8 bases; unmatched junction nucleotides: 6. From germline, CDR1 is MRHNA and CDR2 SNTAGT. In DNA, the CDR3 is TGTGCCAGCAGGACTAGCGGGGGGGCCTCGGATGAGCAGTTCTTC. Its translation is CASRTSGGASDEQFF.

A word on this clonotype: A much larger clone sits a single nucleotide away, making a read error possible. V usage is TRBV5-1 and J usage is TRBJ2-4, with TRBD2 matching over 11 bases. Germline CDR1 and CDR2: SGHRS and YFSETQ. The CDR3 covers 18 residues. The CDR3 is CASSPGLAERLAKNIQNF. CDR3 sequence (DNA): TGCGCCAGCAGCCCGGGACTAGCGGAGAGACTAGCCAAAAACATTCAGAACTTC.

The sample holds one count of this clonotype. The V and J genes are TRBV7-2 and TRBJ2-1; perhaps TRBD2 as D (5 bases). Trimming took off 3 bases at V and 7 bases at J, with 16 bases between the two ends. Germline CDR1 and CDR2: SGHTA and FQGNSA. This CDR3 has 15 amino acids. The CDR3 spells CASSLIVSGTNEQFF. The CDR3 nucleotides are TGTGCCAGCAGCTTGATAGTGTCGGGAACGAATGAGCAGTTCTTC.

This clonotype was observed at least ten times. This chain links TRBV7-9 with TRBJ1-1, with D maybe TRBD1 (5 bases). Trimming stripped 7 bases from V and 0 bases from J, with 15 bases between. The CDR3 is made up of 15 amino acids. The germline CDR1 and CDR2 sequences are SEHNR and FQNEAQ (reference sequence). CDR3 nucleotide sequence: TGTGCCAGCAATCTCGGGACGGGAGTGAACACTGAAGCTTTCTTT. Its translation: CASNLGTGVNTEAFF.

Many counts were recorded for this clonotype. The CDR3 DNA sequence: TGTGCCAGCAGTCATAGGGGTCAGTGGGGCATGAACACTGAAGCTTTCTTT. It encodes CASSHRGQWGMNTEAFF. The chain couples TRBV5-8 to TRBJ1-1; D is possibly TRBD1 (5 bases). Germline values: CDR1 SGHTS, CDR2 YDEGEE. Between the trimmed V and J ends, which lost 5 bases and 0 bases, there was a span of 20 bases. The CDR3 runs 17 residues.

Turning to this clonotype: At one of its ends the junction is not consistent with the germline gene, which may arise from a read error. The gene calls are TRBV7-2 and TRBJ1-1, with D unclear. This CDR3 is built from 15 residues. In germline, CDR1 is SGHTA, CDR2 FQGNSA. The CDR3 spells CVSSLDTRRDTEAFF. For the CDR3, the DNA is TGTGTCAGCAGCTTAGATACGAGGCGTGACACTGAAGCTTTCTTT.

This rearrangement joins TRBV7-3 to TRBJ2-2; 8 nucleotides align to TRBD1. V lost 2 bases and J lost 1; bases outside the gene matches: 6. In germline, CDR1 is SGHTA, CDR2 FQGTGA. The CDR3 loop spans 17 amino acids. CDR3 nucleotides: TGTGCCAGCAGCTTAGCGATGACAGGGGTGAACACCGGGGAGCTGTTTTTT. Protein: CASSLAMTGVNTGELFF. The entire variable domain, with the rest obtained from reference TRBV7-3 and TRBJ2-2, is as follows: GAGVSQTPSNKVTEKGKYVELRCDPISGHTALYWYRQSLGQGPEFLIYFQGTGAADDSGLPNDRFFAVRPEGSVSTLKIQRTERGDSAVYLCASSLAMTGVNTGELFFGEGSRLTVL.

Concerning this clonotype itself: No conserved phenylalanine or tryptophan is present at the end of the CDR3, so a read error is the likely explanation. The chain has TRBV5-1 and TRBJ2-5; 7 bases are shared with TRBD1. The length of the CDR3 is 16 residues. CDR1 and CDR2 (germline): SGHRS, YFSETQ. J gave up 1 base and V 4 bases, and 10 bases lay outside the gene matches. The CDR3: CASSPTPGTAQETQYC. CDR3 coding DNA: TGCGCCAGCAGCCCGACCCCAGGGACAGCCCAAGAGACCCAGTACTGC.

This clonotype was seen a handful of times. The rearrangement links TRBV7-3 to TRBJ2-5; 13 bases fit TRBD2. J lost 5 bases, V lost 5 bases, and 5 bases had no gene match. The CDR3 extends over 15 amino acids. The germline gives CDR1 SGHTA, CDR2 FQGTGA. The CDR3 is CASSRLAGGLETQYF. The DNA for the CDR3 is TGTGCCAGCAGCCGACTAGCGGGAGGTTTGGAGACCCAGTACTTC.

The V and J genes are TRBV7-2 and TRBJ2-3, with 10 bases aligning to TRBD2. Germline CDR1 reads SGHTA; CDR2 reads FQGNSA. This CDR3 has 17 residues. The V segment lost 5 bases and the J segment 4 bases; nucleotides outside the gene matches: 12. The CDR3, as DNA: TGTGCCAGCAGCCCCGGGGAAGCGGGGGGGCTCGCAGATACGCAGTATTTT. This sequence encodes CASSPGEAGGLADTQYF.

This sequence joins TRBV20-1 and TRBJ1-3; D is possibly TRBD1 (5 bases). The V gene's germline CDR1 is DFQATT and CDR2 SNEGSKA (reference sequence). Trimming cost V 0 bases and J 7 bases, with 13 bases left between them. This CDR3 comprises 14 residues. CDR3 coding DNA: TGCAGTGCTAGAGAAATGGCAGGGACTAACACCATATATTTT. Translated: CSAREMAGTNTIYF.

V gene TRBV10-3 combines with J gene TRBJ2-7; TRBD2 matches at 8 bases. CDR1 and CDR2 from the germline V gene are ENHRY and SYGVKD. The CDR3 is 16 amino acids. The trim removed 0 bases at V and 1 base at J, leaving 5 bases unmatched. The CDR3 bases are TGTGCCATCAGTGAGTCGGCGGGAGGAGGTTCCTACGAGCAGTACTTC. Its translation is CAISESAGGGSYEQYF.

The chain recombines TRBV20-1 with TRBJ2-5; D gene ambiguous. V was cut by 0 bases and J by 10 bases, with 3 bases left in between. Germline CDR1 is DFQATT and CDR2 is SNEGSKA (reference sequence). The CDR3 has 9 residues. The CDR3 bases are TGCAGTGCTAGAGAGGGCCAGTACTTC. Translated, it gives CSAREGQYF.

V and J are TRBV29-1 and TRBJ2-2, with TRBD2 identical over 8 bases. V shed 4 bases, J shed 5 bases, and the junction held 3 bases outside the gene matches. The CDR3 loop spans 13 amino acids. The germline V gene has CDR1 SQVTM and CDR2 ANQGSEA. CDR3 nucleotide sequence: TGCAGCGTTGCTAGCGGGCGGACCGGGGAGCTGTTTTTT. Translating gives CSVASGRTGELFF.

This clonotype has ten or more counts. The chain employs TRBV3-1 and TRBJ2-5, with D perhaps matching TRBD1 (5 bases). This CDR3 has 15 amino acids. V gave up 4 bases and J gave up 4 bases, with 16 bases separating them. Germline V gene data show CDR1 as LGHDT and CDR2 as YNNKEL (reference sequence). The CDR3 region has the DNA TGTGCCAGCAGCCCGCCCAGGGCGGTCGGAGAGACCCAGTACTTC. Protein: CASSPPRAVGETQYF.

The rearrangement joins TRBV2 to TRBJ2-5; 10 nucleotides line up with TRBD2. The CDR3 extends over 17 amino acids. CDR1 and CDR2 from the germline V gene are SNHLY and FYNNEI. J lost 5 bases, V lost 0 bases, and 9 bases had no gene match. CDR3 sequence (DNA): TGTGCCAGCAGTGAAGCCGCTAGCGGGGGTTGGGTGGAGACCCAGTACTTC. Protein sequence: CASSEAASGGWVETQYF.

With regard to this clonotype: Being one base from a much bigger clone, this may be a read error. This CDR3 fails to terminate in the conserved phenylalanine or tryptophan, so it likely reflects a read error. The V gene is TRBV28, the J gene TRBJ1-1, with 8 nucleotides matching TRBD1. From germline, CDR1 is MDHEN and CDR2 SYDVKM. The CDR3 spans 14 residues. V shed 6 bases and J 6 bases; nucleotides not matched to a gene: 9. This CDR3 is CASRYDQGAAEAFL. The CDR3 nucleotides read TGTGCCAGCAGATACGATCAGGGGGCGGCTGAAGCTTTCTTG.

Comment on this clonotype: A read error may explain this, as a much larger clone is one base away. The chain has TRBV4-1 and TRBJ2-7; possibly TRBD2 for D (7 bases). Germline V gives CDR1 MGHRA, CDR2 YSYEKL. The CDR3 sequence is 17 residues long. Trimming pared 0 bases from V and 7 bases from J, leaving 22 bases between. The CDR3 loop is CASSQENWGGAPKEQYF. CDR3 sequence (DNA): TGCGCCAGCAGCCAAGAGAATTGGGGGGGGGCCCCTAAAGAGCAGTACTTC.

V usage is TRBV20-1 and J usage is TRBJ1-1, with D hard to call. This CDR3 is built from 11 residues. V was trimmed by 8 bases and J by 0 bases, leaving 7 bases between them. CDR1 DFQATT and CDR2 SNEGSKA come from the germline V gene (reference sequence). The CDR3 is CSWEMNTEAFF. The DNA for the CDR3 is TGCAGTTGGGAAATGAACACTGAAGCTTTCTTT.

J is TRBJ1-5 and V is TRBV6-6; TRBD1 is a possible D gene (5 bases). The V and J ends lost 6 bases and 2 bases respectively, with 11 bases between them. CDR3 length: 14 residues. CDR1 and CDR2 from the germline V gene are MNHNY and SVGAGI (reference sequence). CDR3 region: CASSPRDGNQPQHF. CDR3 bases: TGTGCCAGCAGCCCCCGGGACGGCAATCAGCCCCAGCATTTT.

This clonotype was detected ten times or more. The chain is built from TRBV28 and TRBJ1-5; 7 positions match TRBD1. The junction had 8 bases not matched to a gene; V was cut back by 4 bases and J by 5 bases. CDR1 and CDR2 (germline): MDHEN, SYDVKM. There are 15 residues in the CDR3. In nucleotides, the CDR3 is TGTGCCAGCAGTTCGGGACAGCCTGGCTATCAGCCCCAGCATTTT. Protein product: CASSSGQPGYQPQHF. Complete variable domain (other parts from reference TRBV28 and TRBJ1-5): DVKVTQSSRYLVKRTGEKVFLECVQDMDHENMFWYRQDPGLGLRLIYFSYDVKMKEKGDIPEGYSVSREKKERFSLILESASTNQTSMYLCASSSGQPGYQPQHFGDGTRLSIL.

This sequence joins TRBV10-1 and TRBJ2-1; TRBD1 might be the D (5 bases). This CDR3 is 15 amino acids long. The V and J ends lost 3 bases and 9 bases respectively, with 18 bases between them. Germline-derived CDR1 and CDR2 are WNHNN and SYGVQD (reference sequence). CDR3 residues: CASSDRPGLGGEQFF. In DNA form, the CDR3 reads TGCGCCAGCAGTGACCGGCCAGGGTTGGGCGGTGAGCAGTTCTTC.

The chain recombines TRBV10-3 with TRBJ1-1; D gene uncertain. Germline V lookup: CDR1 ENHRY, CDR2 SYGVKD. Trimming shortened V by 0 bases and J by 1 base, and 6 bases separated the two germline ends. This CDR3 comprises 14 residues. CDR3 residues: CAISESRENTEAFF. The CDR3 nucleotides read TGTGCCATCAGTGAGTCGCGGGAGAACACTGAAGCTTTCTTT.